Each of the 20 T cell receptor beta chains below was sequenced from the same sample in a study of breast tumors, draining lymph nodes, adjacent tissues. TCRdb used MiXCR to reprocess the multiplex PCR reads, holding one entry per CDR3 protein. The repertoire holds over 200,000 distinct CDR3 sequences, with 32% as singletons. Breast cancer patients provided tissue from their axillary draining lymph nodes. Sequencing used axillary lymph node tissue. The origin of the receptors is a female donor with breast cancer. Some clones in this sample may be carry-over from other donors' samples.

Remarks on this clonotype: Being one base from a much bigger clone, this may be a read error. The gene calls are TRBV6-6 and TRBJ2-7; D remains unclear. Trimming cost V 10 bases and J 2 bases, with 15 bases left between them. The germline CDR1 and CDR2 sequences are MNHNY and SVGAGI (reference sequence). This CDR3 is built from 13 residues. CDR3 in DNA: TGTGCCACGCGACGGACCGAGACCTACGAGCAGTACTTC. Translated, it gives CATRRTETYEQYF.

V and J are TRBV28 and TRBJ2-4; the D is unclear. Trimming cost V 6 bases and J 7 bases, with 7 bases left between them. CDR1 and CDR2 (germline): MDHEN, SYDVKM. This CDR3 is 11 amino acids long. CDR3 nucleotide sequence: TGTGCCAGCAGCGACCAGAACATTCAGTACTTC. Protein: CASSDQNIQYF.

This clonotype has ten or more counts. The chain is built from TRBV4-3 and TRBJ2-7, with D tentatively TRBD2 (5 bases). There are 16 residues in the CDR3. In germline, CDR1 is LGHNA, CDR2 YSLEER. Trimming stripped 0 bases from V and 2 bases from J, with 14 bases between. The CDR3 protein is CASSQEHPSLTYEQYF. The DNA of the CDR3 is TGCGCCAGCAGCCAAGAACATCCTAGCTTAACCTACGAGCAGTACTTC.

As regards this clonotype: Relative to the germline gene, one junction end is altered; a read error may explain this. The genes are TRBV29-1 and TRBJ2-1; 9 bases match TRBD2. Germline CDR1 and CDR2: SQVTM and ANQGSEA. The CDR3 extends over 15 amino acids. The CDR3 is CSAPKTSGLRNERFF. In DNA form, the CDR3 reads TGCAGCGCCCCCAAAACTAGCGGGCTGAGGAATGAGCGGTTCTTC.

A remark on this clonotype: Here the CDR3 omits its conserved ending phenylalanine or tryptophan, so a read error is the likely source. No DNA is shown, since the ends of the CDR3 on it are uncertain; the CDR3 is the one TCRdb lists. This sequence joins TRBV5-1 and TRBJ1-6. Germline V gives CDR1 SGHRS, CDR2 YFSETQ. With termini counted, the CDR3 has 9 amino acids. CDR3 residues: CASSIAGSS.

As for this clonotype: One base away lies a much larger clone, so this may be a sequencing read error. This chain joins TRBV9 and TRBJ2-5; the D gene could be TRBD1 or TRBD2 (5 bases each). Germline CDR1 and CDR2: SGDLS and YYNGEE. There are 14 residues in the CDR3. The CDR3 spells CASSTSGTTATQSF. CDR3 nucleotide sequence: TGTGCCAGCAGCACGTCCGGGACGACGGCGACCCAGTCCTTC.

This chain links TRBV15 with TRBJ1-4; 7 bases are a match to TRBD1. Looked up from germline, CDR1 is LNHNV and CDR2 is YYDKDF (reference sequence). V lost 2 bases to trimming and J lost 6 bases; unmatched junction nucleotides: 6. The CDR3 is 15 residues long. The CDR3 DNA is TGTGCCACCAGCAGACCCGACAGGGATGATGAAAAACTGTTTTTT. Protein sequence: CATSRPDRDDEKLFF.

This clonotype was recorded many times. The chain is built from TRBV20-1 and TRBJ1-5; 7 nucleotides line up with TRBD1. Germline V lookup: CDR1 DFQATT, CDR2 SNEGSKA (reference sequence). Unmatched junction bases numbered 14, after V lost 6 bases and J lost 0 bases. The CDR3 length is 17 residues. The CDR3 spells CSAIKTGTLTSNQPQHF. The CDR3 nucleotides read TGCAGTGCCATAAAGACAGGGACCCTAACTAGCAATCAGCCCCAGCATTTT.

This clonotype was counted many times. This chain uses TRBV5-5 with TRBJ2-2; 9 bases agree with TRBD1. The CDR3 runs to 18 residues. Germline trimming cut 4 bases from V and 1 base from J; bases unmatched to any gene: 11. CDR1 SGHKS and CDR2 YYEKEE come from the germline V gene (reference sequence). The DNA of the CDR3 is TGTGCCAGCAGCATTACAGGGGGCGCCGGGGTGAACACCGGGGAGCTGTTTTTT. It yields the protein CASSITGGAGVNTGELFF. Drawing the rest from reference TRBV5-5 and TRBJ2-2, the complete variable domain is DAGVTQSPTHLIKTRGQQVTLRCSPISGHKSVSWYQQVLGQGPQFIFQYYEKEERGRGNFPDRFSARQFPNYSSELNVNALLLGDSALYLCASSITGGAGVNTGELFFGEGSRLTVL.

There are many counts of this clonotype. This rearrangement joins TRBV5-8 to TRBJ1-5; D is perhaps TRBD1 (5 bases). The CDR3 consists of 16 residues. V dropped 4 bases and J dropped 0 bases, with 14 bases sitting between them. Looked up from germline, CDR1 is SGHTS and CDR2 is YDEGEE. CDR3 sequence (DNA): TGTGCCAGCAGCGGAGGACGGACATATAGCAATCAGCCCCAGCATTTT. It codes for CASSGGRTYSNQPQHF.

At least ten counts were recorded for this clonotype. The J gene is TRBJ2-2, the V gene TRBV5-5; 9 bases fit TRBD2. The V gene's germline CDR1 is SGHKS and CDR2 YYEKEE (reference sequence). The CDR3 is 17 amino acids. V dropped 1 base and J dropped 1; count of bases not matched to a gene: 5. Here the CDR3 DNA reads TGTGCCAGCAGCTTGATGGCGGGAGGGGGGAACACCGGGGAGCTGTTTTTT. Protein: CASSLMAGGGNTGELFF. Based on the CDR3 plus reference TRBV5-5 and TRBJ2-2, the full variable domain is DAGVTQSPTHLIKTRGQQVTLRCSPISGHKSVSWYQQVLGQGPQFIFQYYEKEERGRGNFPDRFSARQFPNYSSELNVNALLLGDSALYLCASSLMAGGGNTGELFFGEGSRLTVL.

This clonotype was found many times. The rearrangement joins TRBV7-9 to TRBJ2-6; D possibly corresponds to TRBD2 (7 bases). The CDR3 spans 17 residues. Germline CDR1 SEHNR, CDR2 FQNEAQ (reference sequence). V lost 5 bases, J lost 0 bases, and 14 bases lay in between. The CDR3 DNA is TGTGCCAGCAGCCCGGGGGGCTGGGGCTCTGGGGCCAACGTCCTGACTTTC. This translates into CASSPGGWGSGANVLTF.

The gene calls are TRBV18 and TRBJ2-3; 8 bases line up with TRBD2. The CDR3 is made up of 13 amino acids. V lost 2 bases, J lost 11 bases, and 6 bases stayed unmatched. Per the germline V gene, CDR1 is KGHSH and CDR2 is LQKENI. The CDR3 spells CASSPGTRNEQYF. As DNA, the CDR3 is TGTGCCAGCTCACCAGGGACTAGGAATGAGCAGTATTTT.

As regards this clonotype: A much larger clone differs from this one at a single base, so this may be a read error. This chain links TRBV5-6 with TRBJ2-1; maybe TRBD1 (5 bases). The CDR3 is 12 amino acids. V was pared by 4 bases and J by 10 bases, with 12 bases between. Looked up from germline, CDR1 is SGHDT and CDR2 is YYEEEE. This CDR3 is CASSLSGSEQFF. Written as DNA, the CDR3 is TGTGCCAGCAGCCTGTCAGGGTCGGAGCAGTTCTTC. The complete variable domain, with remaining parts taken from reference TRBV5-6 and TRBJ2-1, reads DAGVTQSPTHLIKTRGQQVTLRCSPKSGHDTVSWYQQALGQGPQFIFQYYEEEERQRGNFPDRFSGHQFPNYSSELNVNALLLGDSALYLCASSLSGSEQFFGPGTRLTVL.

This clonotype has only a few counts. A much more abundant neighbour one base away suggests this may be a read error. The J gene is TRBJ1-4, the V gene TRBV6-5; D unclear. There are 16 residues in the CDR3. Germline V gene lookup returns CDR1 MNHEY and CDR2 SVGAGI. The CDR3 reads CASSSHGWAFGEKLLF. Written as DNA, the CDR3 is TGTGCCAGCAGTTCCCACGGGTGGGCATTCGGTGAAAAACTGCTTTTT.

The chain employs TRBV12-3 or TRBV12-4 and TRBJ1-2; D is unresolved. V was trimmed by 3 bases and J by 1 base, leaving 6 bases between them. The CDR3 has 13 amino acids. This CDR3 is CASSFLSNYGYTF. In DNA form, the CDR3 reads TGTGCCAGCAGTTTCCTCAGTAACTATGGCTACACCTTC.

The genes are TRBV7-8 and TRBJ1-2; D is unclear. Germline V gene lookup returns CDR1 SGHVS and CDR2 FQNEAQ. The CDR3 is made up of 12 amino acids. Between the trimmed V and J ends, which lost 5 bases and 4 bases, there was a span of 8 bases. This CDR3 reads CASSQQTYGYTF. The CDR3 region has the DNA TGTGCCAGCAGCCAACAGACCTATGGCTACACCTTC.

At least ten counts were recorded for this clonotype. J is TRBJ1-3 and V is TRBV2, with D unclear. V was cut by 7 bases and J by 0 bases, with 7 bases left in between. CDR1 is SNHLY, CDR2 FYNNEI, per germline. CDR3 size: 13 residues. In DNA, the CDR3 is TGTGCCAGCATAGGGCGCTCTGGAAACACCATATATTTT. Residues: CASIGRSGNTIYF.

On this clonotype itself: The germline gene is not matched at one end of the junction; a read error may be the cause. The chain recombines TRBV29-1 with TRBJ2-7; 15 positions match TRBD2. The CDR3 consists of 16 residues. In germline, CDR1 is SQVTM, CDR2 ANQGSEA. Here the CDR3 DNA reads TGCAGCGCTGAAGATTGGACTAGCGGGAGGGCGAGCGAGCAGTACTTC. Protein: CSAEDWTSGRASEQYF.

Concerning this clonotype: This is likely a read error, given that the CDR3 carries no conserved phenylalanine or tryptophan at its end. The J gene is TRBJ2-7, the V gene TRBV28, with 7 bases identical to TRBD1. CDR1 is MDHEN, CDR2 SYDVKM, per germline. The J segment lost 6 bases and the V segment lost 6 bases, leaving 2 bases of the junction unmatched. CDR3 length: 11 residues. The DNA of the CDR3 is TGTGCCAGCAGAGACAGGGCCGAGCAGTACCTC. Its translation: CASRDRAEQYL.